In its sample, the clone carrying this TCR beta chain was seen a few times. The target antigen is unknown. The data are from a study of blood T cells in healthy people across ages. Germline V gene data show CDR1 as LGHDT and CDR2 as YNNKEL (reference sequence). This CDR3 is built from 14 residues. Total RNA, at least 6 micrograms per sample, was extracted from PBMCs. Study-wide results and limits: Expanded clonotype changes were possibly confounded by unknown donor CMV status. One million T cells yielded diversity estimates that were considered underestimates.

A second PCR of 7 to 11 cycles used a sample-barcoded 5' primer and a J-beta primer mix. TCRdb reprocessed the 5' RACE reads with MiXCR, giving one entry per CDR3 protein. The sample records about 670,000 distinct CDR3 sequences, around two fifths being singletons. This clonotype originated in an elderly man in good health. Specimen: blood. The chain is built from TRBV3-1 and TRBJ2-5, with 9 bases fitting TRBD2. The last part of the DNA fits TRBJ2-7 better; the J call may be wrong. The CDR3 DNA sequence: TGTGCCAGCAGCCAAAATAGCGGGGGAACCGAGCAGTACTTC. Translated, it gives CASSQNSGGTEQYF.